The TCR beta chain described here comes from a study of metastatic and nonmetastatic thyroid tumors. At the level of the study: From malignant and benign thyroid patients, repertoires in blood and in tumor or nodule tissue were compared.

Unmatched junction bases numbered 7, after V lost 2 bases and J lost 4 bases. The germline V gene encodes CDR1 MDHEN and CDR2 SYDVKM. The CDR3 is 17 residues long. This clone showed up many times. The sample carries other DNA sequences with the same CDR3. Original handling: Built for papillary thyroid cancer, a distant-metastasis classifier drew on CDR3 differences across clinicopathological groups. Using MiXCR, TCRdb re-called clones from the PCR reads. The V and J calls and clone size are TCRdb's, not the authors'. The repertoire holds some 29,000 clones, approximately 7.4% seen once, with approximately 40% in the top ten. Each patient went into thyroid surgery without having received any treatment.

V usage is TRBV28 and J usage is TRBJ1-4, with 10 nucleotides matching TRBD1. The sequenced material came from blood. This receptor was taken from a female donor with papillary thyroid cancer or a benign thyroid nodule (not recorded which). Some clones in this sample may be carry-over from other donors' samples. The CDR3 here is CASSLGGTGVFNEKLFF. The CDR3 DNA reads as TGTGCCAGCAGTTTAGGGGGGACAGGGGTTTTTAATGAAAAACTGTTTTTT.